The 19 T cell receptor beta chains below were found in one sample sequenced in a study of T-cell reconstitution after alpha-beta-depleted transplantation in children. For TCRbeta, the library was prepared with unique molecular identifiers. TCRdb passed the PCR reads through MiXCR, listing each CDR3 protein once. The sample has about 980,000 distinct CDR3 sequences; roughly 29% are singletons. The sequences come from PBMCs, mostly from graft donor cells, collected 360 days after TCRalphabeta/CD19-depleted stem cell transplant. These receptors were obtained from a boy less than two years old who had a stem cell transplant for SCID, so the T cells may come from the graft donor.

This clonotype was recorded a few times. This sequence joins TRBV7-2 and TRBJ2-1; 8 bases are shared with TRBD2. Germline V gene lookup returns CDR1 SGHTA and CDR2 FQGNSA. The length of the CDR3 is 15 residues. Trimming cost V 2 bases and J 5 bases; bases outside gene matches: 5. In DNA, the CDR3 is TGTGCCAGCAGCTTATCCCCGGGGGGGCACAATGAGCAGTTCTTC. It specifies CASSLSPGGHNEQFF.

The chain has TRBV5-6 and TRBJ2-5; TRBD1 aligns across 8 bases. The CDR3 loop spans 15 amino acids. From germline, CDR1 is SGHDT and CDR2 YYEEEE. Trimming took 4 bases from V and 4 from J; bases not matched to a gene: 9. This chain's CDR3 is CASSRTGNVLETQYF. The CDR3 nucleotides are TGTGCCAGCAGCCGGACAGGGAATGTGCTAGAGACCCAGTACTTC.

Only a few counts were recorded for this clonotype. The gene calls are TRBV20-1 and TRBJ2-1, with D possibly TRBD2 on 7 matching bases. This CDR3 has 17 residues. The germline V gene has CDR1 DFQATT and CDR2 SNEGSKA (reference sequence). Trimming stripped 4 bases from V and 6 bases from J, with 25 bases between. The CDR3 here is CSAKRGGAGRLINEQFF. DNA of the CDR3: TGCAGTGCTAAAAGGGGGGGGGCCGGGCGACTAATCAATGAGCAGTTCTTC.

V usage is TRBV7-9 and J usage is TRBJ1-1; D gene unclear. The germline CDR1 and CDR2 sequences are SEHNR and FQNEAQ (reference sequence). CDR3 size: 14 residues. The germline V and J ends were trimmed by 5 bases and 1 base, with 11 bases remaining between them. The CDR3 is CASSAVGWNTEAFF. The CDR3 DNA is TGTGCCAGCAGCGCGGTCGGGTGGAACACTGAAGCTTTCTTT.

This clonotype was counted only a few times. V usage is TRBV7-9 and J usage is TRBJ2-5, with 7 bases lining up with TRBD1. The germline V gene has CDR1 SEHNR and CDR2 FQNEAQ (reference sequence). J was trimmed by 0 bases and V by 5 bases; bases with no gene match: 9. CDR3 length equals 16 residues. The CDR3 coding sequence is TGTGCCAGCAGCAGACTAACGGGACAGAACCAAGAGACCCAGTACTTC. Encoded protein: CASSRLTGQNQETQYF.

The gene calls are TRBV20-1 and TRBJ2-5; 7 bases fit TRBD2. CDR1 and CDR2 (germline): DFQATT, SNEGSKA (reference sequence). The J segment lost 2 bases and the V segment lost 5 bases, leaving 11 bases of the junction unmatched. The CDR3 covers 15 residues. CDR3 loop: CSAAGDSAEQETQYF. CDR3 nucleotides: TGCAGTGCTGCGGGGGATAGCGCGGAGCAAGAGACCCAGTACTTC.

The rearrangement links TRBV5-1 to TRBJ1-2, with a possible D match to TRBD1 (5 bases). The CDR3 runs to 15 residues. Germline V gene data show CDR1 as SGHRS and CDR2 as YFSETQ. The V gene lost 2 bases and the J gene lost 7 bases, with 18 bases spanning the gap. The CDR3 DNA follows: TGCGCCAGCAGCTTCCCCTACGGGACTGGATCTGGCTACACCTTC. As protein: CASSFPYGTGSGYTF.

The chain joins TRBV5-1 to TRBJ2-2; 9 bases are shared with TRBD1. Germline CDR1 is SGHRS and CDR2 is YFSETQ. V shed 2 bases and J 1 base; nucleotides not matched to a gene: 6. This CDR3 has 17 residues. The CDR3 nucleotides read TGCGCCAGCAGCTTCAAAACAGGGGGCCGGAACACCGGGGAGCTGTTTTTT. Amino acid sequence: CASSFKTGGRNTGELFF.

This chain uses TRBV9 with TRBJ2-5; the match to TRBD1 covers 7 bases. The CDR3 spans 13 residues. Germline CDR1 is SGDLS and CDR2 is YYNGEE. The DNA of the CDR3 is TGTGCTTACTCAGGGGGAGCCGGAGAGACCCAGTACTTC. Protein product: CAYSGGAGETQYF.

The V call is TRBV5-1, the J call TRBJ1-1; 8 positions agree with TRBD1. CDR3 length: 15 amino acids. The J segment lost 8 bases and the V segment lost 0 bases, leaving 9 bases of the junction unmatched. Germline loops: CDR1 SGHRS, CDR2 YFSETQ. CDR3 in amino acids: CASSLVVGGQAEAFF. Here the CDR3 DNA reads TGCGCCAGCAGCTTGGTCGTAGGGGGACAGGCCGAAGCTTTCTTT.

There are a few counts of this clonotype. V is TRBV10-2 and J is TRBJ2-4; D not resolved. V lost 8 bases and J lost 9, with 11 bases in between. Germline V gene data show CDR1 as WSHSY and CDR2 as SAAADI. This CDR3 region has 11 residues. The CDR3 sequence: CASPPDIIQYF. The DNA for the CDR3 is TGCGCCAGCCCCCCCGACATCATTCAGTACTTC.

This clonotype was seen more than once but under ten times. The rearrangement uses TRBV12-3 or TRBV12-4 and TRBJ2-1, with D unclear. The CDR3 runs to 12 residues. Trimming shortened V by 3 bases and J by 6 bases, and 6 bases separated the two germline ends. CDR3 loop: CASSFHLNEQFF. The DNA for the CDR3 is TGTGCCAGCAGTTTCCACCTCAATGAGCAGTTCTTC.

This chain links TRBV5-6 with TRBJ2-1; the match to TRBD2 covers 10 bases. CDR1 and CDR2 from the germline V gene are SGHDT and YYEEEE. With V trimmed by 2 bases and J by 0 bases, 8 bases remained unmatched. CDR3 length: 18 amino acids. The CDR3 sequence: CASSFVAGGRSSYNEQFF. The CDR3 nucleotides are TGTGCCAGCAGCTTCGTAGCGGGGGGCCGAAGCTCCTACAATGAGCAGTTCTTC. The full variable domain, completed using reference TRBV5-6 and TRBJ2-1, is DAGVTQSPTHLIKTRGQQVTLRCSPKSGHDTVSWYQQALGQGPQFIFQYYEEEERQRGNFPDRFSGHQFPNYSSELNVNALLLGDSALYLCASSFVAGGRSSYNEQFFGPGTRLTVL.

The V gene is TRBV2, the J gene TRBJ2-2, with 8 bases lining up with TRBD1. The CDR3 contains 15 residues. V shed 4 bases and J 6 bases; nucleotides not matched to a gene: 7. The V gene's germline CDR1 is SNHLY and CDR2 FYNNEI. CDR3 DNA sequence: TGTGCCAGCAGTGTTGGGACAGGTAGTGCCGGGGAGCTGTTTTTT. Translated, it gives CASSVGTGSAGELFF. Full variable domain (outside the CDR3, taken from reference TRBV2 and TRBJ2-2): EPEVTQTPSHQVTQMGQEVILRCVPISNHLYFYWYRQILGQKVEFLVSFYNNEISEKSEIFDDQFSVERPDGSNFTLKIRSTKLEDSAMYFCASSVGTGSAGELFFGEGSRLTVL.

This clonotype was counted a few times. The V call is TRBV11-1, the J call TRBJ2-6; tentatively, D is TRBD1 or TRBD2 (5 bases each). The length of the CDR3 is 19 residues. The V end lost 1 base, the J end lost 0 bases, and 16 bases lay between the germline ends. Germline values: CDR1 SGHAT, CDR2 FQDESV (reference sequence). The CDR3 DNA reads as TGTGCCAGCAGCTTAGGTTTGGGACCCCTAAACTCTGGGGCCAACGTCCTGACTTTC. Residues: CASSLGLGPLNSGANVLTF.

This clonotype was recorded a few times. CDR3 DNA sequence: TGTGCCAGCAGTAACGGCCTCCCGGAGACCCAGTACTTC. It translates to CASSNGLPETQYF. The chain uses TRBV6-6 and TRBJ2-5, with D unresolved. The ends were cut back, 5 bases at V and 5 bases at J, with 12 bases in the middle. Germline values: CDR1 MNHNY, CDR2 SVGAGI (reference sequence). This CDR3 is built from 13 residues.

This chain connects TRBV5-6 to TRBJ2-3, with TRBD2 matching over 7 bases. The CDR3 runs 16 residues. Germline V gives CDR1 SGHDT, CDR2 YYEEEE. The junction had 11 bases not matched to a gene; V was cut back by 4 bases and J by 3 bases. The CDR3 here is CASSPPRQGGTDTQYF. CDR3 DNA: TGTGCCAGCAGCCCCCCAAGGCAGGGAGGGACAGATACGCAGTATTTT.

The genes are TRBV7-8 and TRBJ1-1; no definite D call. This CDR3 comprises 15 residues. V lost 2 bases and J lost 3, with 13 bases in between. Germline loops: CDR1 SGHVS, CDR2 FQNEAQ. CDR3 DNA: TGTGCCAGCAGCTTATTGCATGCACTAGACACTGAAGCTTTCTTT. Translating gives CASSLLHALDTEAFF.

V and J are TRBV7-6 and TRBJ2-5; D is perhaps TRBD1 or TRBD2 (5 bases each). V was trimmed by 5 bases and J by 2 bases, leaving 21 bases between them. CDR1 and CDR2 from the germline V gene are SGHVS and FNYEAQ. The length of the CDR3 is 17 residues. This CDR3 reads CASSPQLSGWGQETQYF. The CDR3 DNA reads TGTGCCAGCAGCCCCCAATTGTCCGGGTGGGGGCAAGAGACCCAGTACTTC.